The 29 T cell receptor beta chains reported below all come from one sample, sequenced in a study of blood T cell repertoires in COVID-19. The protocol was immunoSEQ multiplex PCR, while the TCRdb copy is restricted to in-frame clones and leaves out a portion. The data contain about 60,000 clones, about 80% of them singletons. The sample taken for sequencing was peripheral blood. Receptors were obtained from a human donor in a cohort sampled during active COVID-19.

The DNA for the CDR3 is TGTGCCAGCAGCTTAGGGGGGGTCCAAGAGACCCAGTACTTC. Translated, it gives CASSLGGVQETQYF. The rearrangement uses TRBV7-9 and TRBJ2-5, with D perhaps TRBD2 (6 bases). V gave up 1 base and J gave up 1 base, with 7 bases separating them. Germline V gives CDR1 SEHNR, CDR2 FQNEAQ (reference sequence). The CDR3 is 14 residues long.

The chain is built from TRBV5-4 and TRBJ1-1; D gene unclear. This CDR3 is 12 amino acids long. Germline V gene lookup returns CDR1 SGHNT and CDR2 YYREEE (reference sequence). The ends were cut back, 6 bases at V and 7 bases at J, with 13 bases in the middle. The CDR3 sequence: CASTSSGYEAFF. The CDR3 region has the DNA TGTGCCAGCACCTCGTCGGGGTATGAAGCTTTCTTT. The full variable domain, rest sourced from reference TRBV5-4 and TRBJ1-1, is ETGVTQSPTHLIKTRGQQVTLRCSSQSGHNTVSWYQQALGQGPQFIFQYYREEENGRGNFPPRFSGLQFPNYSSELNVNALELDDSALYLCASTSSGYEAFFGQGTRLTVV.

This clone was detected only once. This chain joins TRBV7-9 and TRBJ2-7; D remains ambiguous. With 5 bases removed from V and 3 bases from J, the gap between germline ends came to 5 bases. The CDR3 is 11 amino acids. Germline-derived CDR1 and CDR2 are SEHNR and FQNEAQ (reference sequence). For the CDR3, the DNA is TGTGCCAGCAGCGTTCTCTACGAGCAGTACTTC. Protein sequence: CASSVLYEQYF.

This clone has just one count. A junction boundary mismatches the germline segment, possibly from a read error. The J gene is TRBJ2-5, the V gene TRBV7-2; 11 nucleotides agree with TRBD2. The germline gives CDR1 SGHTA, CDR2 FQGNSA. This CDR3 has 14 amino acids. The CDR3 here is CASSIAGGQKTQYF. The CDR3 DNA sequence: TGTGCCAGCAGCATAGCGGGGGGGCAAAAGACCCAGTACTTC.

This clone was recorded a few times. The chain uses TRBV7-9 and TRBJ1-3; a weak D match, TRBD1 (5 bases). The CDR3 has 14 residues. Germline V gene data show CDR1 as SEHNR and CDR2 as FQNEAQ (reference sequence). Trimming removed 2 bases at V and 2 bases at J, with 7 bases between. CDR3 residues: CASSLPGTGNTIYF. The CDR3 DNA reads TGTGCCAGCAGCTTACCAGGGACTGGAAACACCATATATTTT. Complete variable domain (other parts from reference TRBV7-9 and TRBJ1-3): DTGVSQNPRHKITKRGQNVTFRCDPISEHNRLYWYRQTLGQGPEFLTYFQNEAQLEKSRLLSDRFSAERPKGSFSTLEIQRTEQGDSAMYLCASSLPGTGNTIYFGEGSWLTVV.

The chain is built from TRBV11-3 and TRBJ1-2, with D maybe TRBD1 (5 bases). Germline CDR1 reads SGHNT; CDR2 reads YENEEA. Trimming stripped 2 bases from V and 3 bases from J, with 19 bases between. The CDR3 has 17 amino acids. CDR3 DNA sequence: TGTGCCAGCAGCTTAAGCTGGTCAGGGAGGACCGACTATGGCTACACCTTC. This translates into CASSLSWSGRTDYGYTF.

This clone is a singleton in its sample. At one end the junction does not follow the germline gene, possibly because of a read error. This chain joins TRBV6-5 and TRBJ2-3, with a weak D call TRBD1 (6 bases). The CDR3 has 14 amino acids. In germline, CDR1 is MNHEY, CDR2 SVGAGI. In DNA, the CDR3 is TGTGCCAGCAGCCAGGGACACGGCACGGATACGCAGTATTTT. The encoded protein is CASSQGHGTDTQYF.

The rearrangement links TRBV3-1 (or the pseudogene TRBV3-2) to TRBJ1-5; D not certain. The germline V gene encodes CDR1 LGHDT and CDR2 YNNKEL (reference sequence). V lost 3 bases, J lost 5 bases, and 2 bases lay in between. The CDR3 loop spans 11 amino acids. The CDR3 spells CASSHDQPQHF. Written as DNA, the CDR3 is TGTGCCAGCAGCCACGATCAGCCCCAGCATTTT.

This sequence joins TRBV5-1 and TRBJ2-7, with 14 bases identical to TRBD2. V was clipped by 4 bases and J by 5 bases; unmatched bases: 5. Germline V CDR1 and CDR2: SGHRS, YFSETQ. The CDR3 loop spans 15 amino acids. The CDR3 is CASSLTSGRAHEQYF. CDR3 nucleotides: TGCGCCAGCAGCCTGACTAGCGGGAGGGCCCACGAGCAGTACTTC.

This rearrangement joins TRBV4-1 to TRBJ2-7; D remains unclear. Germline CDR1 reads MGHRA; CDR2 reads YSYEKL. The V end lost 0 bases, the J end lost 2 bases, and 5 bases lay between the germline ends. This CDR3 spans 13 amino acids. CDR3 in DNA: TGCGCCAGCAGCCAAGACGCAGCCTACGAGCAGTACTTC. It yields the protein CASSQDAAYEQYF.

This chain connects TRBV4-3 to TRBJ2-3; 9 nucleotides align to TRBD1. CDR1 is LGHNA, CDR2 YSLEER, per germline. Trimming at V came to 3 bases and at J to 6 bases, leaving 7 bases not matched to a gene. This CDR3 has 15 amino acids. The chain's CDR3 is CASSQSGGQGDTQYF. CDR3 DNA: TGCGCCAGCAGCCAGAGTGGGGGACAGGGTGATACGCAGTATTTT.

V is TRBV10-1 and J is TRBJ2-3, with 9 bases lining up with TRBD1. Germline CDR1 WNHNN, CDR2 SYGVQD (reference sequence). The CDR3 has 14 residues. The V segment lost 5 bases and the J segment 1 base; nucleotides outside the gene matches: 1. CDR3 loop: CASSRDRGTDTQYF. In DNA, the CDR3 is TGCGCCAGCAGTCGGGACAGGGGCACAGATACGCAGTATTTT.

The J gene is TRBJ2-1, the V gene TRBV1; the table's D call, TRBD2, has no DNA check behind it. TRBV1 is listed as a pseudogene. The CDR3 is 15 amino acids. In DNA, the CDR3 is TGCACCAGCAGCTGTCGGGGATGCTCCTACAATGAGCAGTTCTTC. Translated: CTSSCRGCSYNEQFF.

Concerning this clone: One end of the junction does not line up with germline, which may come from a read error. This chain links TRBV6-5 with TRBJ1-5; D perhaps matches TRBD1 (5 bases). Per the germline V gene, CDR1 is MNHEY and CDR2 is SVGAGI. The CDR3 contains 14 residues. CDR3 loop: CASSPRDSSQPQHF. CDR3 DNA sequence: TGTGCCAGCAGTCCCCGAGACAGCAGTCAGCCCCAGCATTTT.

The rearrangement links TRBV6-5 to TRBJ2-1, with TRBD2 identical over 10 bases. CDR1 MNHEY and CDR2 SVGAGI come from the germline V gene. The CDR3 covers 15 residues. V shed 6 bases and J 4 bases; nucleotides not matched to a gene: 6. The CDR3, as DNA: TGTGCCAGCAGCACGTCTAGCGGGAGATACAATGAGCAGTTCTTC. Its translation is CASSTSSGRYNEQFF.

This sequence joins TRBV5-4 and TRBJ2-1; 8 bases fit TRBD2. The CDR3 contains 16 residues. Germline values: CDR1 SGHNT, CDR2 YYREEE (reference sequence). Germline trimming cut 4 bases from V and 0 bases from J; bases unmatched to any gene: 6. Written as DNA, the CDR3 is TGTGCCAGCAGCCGGGGGGGGACTAGCTCCTACAATGAGCAGTTCTTC. Its translation is CASSRGGTSSYNEQFF.

The chain joins TRBV27 to TRBJ2-7, with TRBD1 as a possible D gene (5 bases). This CDR3 is 13 amino acids long. The V gene lost 6 bases and the J gene lost 5 bases, with 14 bases spanning the gap. Per the germline V gene, CDR1 is MNHEY and CDR2 is SMNVEV (reference sequence). The CDR3 reads CASRLAIGDEQYF. The CDR3 bases are TGTGCCAGCAGACTCGCCATAGGGGACGAGCAGTACTTC.

The rearrangement joins TRBV30 to TRBJ2-7; TRBD1 aligns across 7 bases. Germline CDR1 GTSNPN, CDR2 SVGIG (reference sequence). The CDR3 has 12 amino acids. J lost 3 bases, V lost 4 bases, and 3 bases had no gene match. In nucleotides, the CDR3 is TGTGCCTGGACCCGGGACAGCTACGAGCAGTACTTC. This encodes CAWTRDSYEQYF.

The genes are TRBV5-5 and TRBJ2-7; 9 bases are shared with TRBD2. V was clipped by 1 base and J by 0 bases; unmatched bases: 2. The germline CDR1 and CDR2 sequences are SGHKS and YYEKEE (reference sequence). CDR3 length: 15 amino acids. The chain's CDR3 is CASSLHSGGSYEQYF. CDR3 in DNA: TGTGCCAGCAGCTTGCATAGCGGGGGCTCCTACGAGCAGTACTTC.

This chain connects TRBV15 to TRBJ1-5; TRBD1 matches 9 bases. The length of the CDR3 is 18 residues. Germline V gene data show CDR1 as LNHNV and CDR2 as YYDKDF (reference sequence). V lost 2 bases and J lost 4; bases outside the gene matches: 12. The CDR3 loop is CATSRSWTGDFLNQPQHF. The DNA for the CDR3 is TGTGCCACCAGCAGATCGTGGACAGGGGATTTTTTGAATCAGCCCCAGCATTTT.

V is TRBV5-5 and J is TRBJ1-6; D perhaps matches TRBD1 (5 bases). The CDR3 is 15 residues long. Per germline, CDR1 SGHKS and CDR2 YYEKEE (reference sequence). V lost 4 bases, J lost 2 bases, and 10 bases lay in between. As DNA, the CDR3 is TGTGCCAGCAGCCACCGACAGACCTATAATTCACCCCTCCACTTT. Translating gives CASSHRQTYNSPLHF. Supplemented by reference TRBV5-5 and TRBJ1-6, the full variable domain reads DAGVTQSPTHLIKTRGQQVTLRCSPISGHKSVSWYQQVLGQGPQFIFQYYEKEERGRGNFPDRFSARQFPNYSSELNVNALLLGDSALYLCASSHRQTYNSPLHFGNGTRLTVT.

This rearrangement joins TRBV13 to TRBJ1-6; TRBD1 is a possible D gene (5 bases). The germline gives CDR1 PRHDT, CDR2 FYEKMQ (reference sequence). Trimming cost V 5 bases and J 8 bases, with 10 bases left between them. The CDR3 runs to 13 residues. CDR3 protein: CASSVTGDSPLHF. In nucleotides, the CDR3 is TGTGCCAGCAGCGTAACAGGAGATTCACCCCTCCACTTT. The full variable domain, completed using reference TRBV13 and TRBJ1-6, is AAGVIQSPRHLIKEKRETATLKCYPIPRHDTVYWYQQGPGQDPQFLISFYEKMQSDKGSIPDRFSAQQFSDYHSELNMSSLELGDSALYFCASSVTGDSPLHFGNGTRLTVT.

This chain connects TRBV28 to TRBJ2-5, with TRBD2 matching 8 bases. V trimming: 3 bases; J trimming: 3 bases; junction bases outside the gene matches: 3. The CDR3 totals 14 residues. CDR1 is MDHEN, CDR2 SYDVKM, per germline. The CDR3 DNA is TGTGCCAGCAGTTTCTATAGCGGGGAAGAGACCCAGTACTTC. This encodes CASSFYSGEETQYF.

The chain joins TRBV9 to TRBJ2-3; D unclear. The germline gives CDR1 SGDLS, CDR2 YYNGEE. V dropped 0 bases and J dropped 0 bases, with 5 bases sitting between them. The CDR3 covers 14 residues. The CDR3 coding sequence is TGTGCCAGCAGCGTAGGCGGTAGCACAGATACGCAGTATTTT. Protein sequence: CASSVGGSTDTQYF.

This clone has just a few counts. The chain is built from TRBV28 and TRBJ2-2, with 8 bases matching TRBD2. Germline assignment: CDR1 MDHEN and CDR2 SYDVKM. The CDR3 loop spans 16 amino acids. V lost 6 bases, J lost 0 bases, and 6 bases stayed unmatched. CDR3 sequence (DNA): TGTGCCAGCAGCCCTGCGGGGGGCGCGAACACCGGGGAGCTGTTTTTT. It is translated as CASSPAGGANTGELFF.

The rearrangement joins TRBV6-2 or TRBV6-3 to TRBJ2-7; possibly TRBD1 for D (6 bases). The ends were cut back, 0 bases at V and 2 bases at J, with 14 bases in the middle. The CDR3 covers 16 residues. The germline gives CDR1 MNHEY, CDR2 SVGEGT. CDR3 sequence (DNA): TGTGCCAGCAGTTACTCGCATGCACAGGGAACCTACGAGCAGTACTTC. Translating it yields CASSYSHAQGTYEQYF.

V and J are TRBV30 and TRBJ2-7, with 8 positions matching TRBD2. From germline, CDR1 is GTSNPN and CDR2 SVGIG (reference sequence). Trimming took 0 bases from V and 4 from J; bases not matched to a gene: 5. The CDR3 has 14 residues. The CDR3: CAWSVASGGYEQYF. For the CDR3, the DNA is TGTGCCTGGAGTGTGGCCAGCGGGGGTTACGAGCAGTACTTC. Using reference TRBV30 and TRBJ2-7 for the parts outside the CDR3, the full variable domain is SQTIHQWPATLVQPVGSPLSLECTVEGTSNPNLYWYRQAAGRGLQLLFYSVGIGQISSEVPQNLSASRPQDRQFILSSKKLLLSDSGFYLCAWSVASGGYEQYFGPGTRLTVT.

The V gene is TRBV28, the J gene TRBJ2-7, with 7 bases identical to TRBD2. The CDR3 runs 15 residues. Germline-derived CDR1 and CDR2 are MDHEN and SYDVKM. V shed 10 bases, J shed 1 base, and the junction held 13 bases outside the gene matches. The CDR3 nucleotides read TGTGCCACAAGGGGAGGGGATTATAGGTCCTACGAGCAGTACTTC. This gives the protein CATRGGDYRSYEQYF.

The chain has TRBV2 and TRBJ2-2; TRBD2 matches 10 bases. V gave up 5 bases and J gave up 5 bases; unmatched junction bases: 8. Germline values: CDR1 SNHLY, CDR2 FYNNEI. The CDR3 totals 16 residues. The CDR3 loop is CASSYTSGVGTGELFF. CDR3 sequence (DNA): TGTGCCAGCAGTTATACTAGCGGGGTGGGGACCGGGGAGCTGTTTTTT.